This T cell receptor (beta chain) was obtained from a study of OX40 agonist ivuxolimab in advanced cancers. The overall study: The patients received ivuxolimab by intravenous route every 2 weeks at 0.01 to 10 mg/kg. Hepatocellular carcinoma, melanoma, renal cell or head and neck cancer affected the dose-escalation patients.

As for this clone: The antigen remains undetermined.

The study's findings and limits: CD4+ T cells averaged fewer expanded clones than CD8+ T cells.

Only in-frame clones appear in the TCRdb table, and some are missing; sequencing was by immunoSEQ multiplex PCR. The sample has around 84,000 clones, 90% to 95% seen once. Patients were excluded for autoimmune disease history or systemic immunosuppression. This specimen was CD4+ or CD8+ T cells sorted from blood, taken in a trial of the OX40 agonist ivuxolimab. The TCR was taken from an adult with an advanced solid tumor such as melanoma, head and neck, liver or kidney cancer.

CDR3 region: CASSFGLEVVEQYF. The CDR3 DNA sequence: TGCGCCAGCAGCTTTGGCCTAGAGGTCGTCGAGCAGTACTTC. The rearrangement joins TRBV5-1 to TRBJ2-7; D unresolved. Germline CDR1 and CDR2: SGHRS and YFSETQ. V was pared by 2 bases and J by 6 bases, with 15 bases between. The CDR3 has 14 amino acids.